Each of the 4 T cell receptor beta chains below was sequenced from the same sample in a study of shared clonotypes between healthy human individuals (dated by TCRdb to between 2020 and 2021). Library creation used the immunoSEQ multiplex PCR assay. The clones in this table, taken by TCRdb from immuneACCESS, are in-frame only. Not every clone is retained; where verified, under half of the shortfall comes from an unresolved V gene, and the cause of the rest is unknown. The sample table records 230,000 or so clones; 50% to 80% of these occur just once. Of the sample, over 8.5% falls within the top ten clones. Sequencing used memory CD4+ T cells sorted from blood. The cell subset or site label, read with the paper, signifies: CD45RA-negative fraction. The receptors originated from a young man in good health.

The V call is TRBV6-6, the J call TRBJ1-2; 7 nucleotides align to TRBD1. CDR1 and CDR2 (germline): MNHNY, SVGAGI (reference sequence). The CDR3 length is 13 residues. V was clipped by 5 bases and J by 2 bases; unmatched bases: 2. CDR3 coding DNA: TGTGCCAGCAGTCAACAGGGGAACTATGGCTACACCTTC. It codes for CASSQQGNYGYTF.

A single count supports this clone. V usage is TRBV28 and J usage is TRBJ1-1, with no clear D. The V gene's germline CDR1 is MDHEN and CDR2 SYDVKM. The V and J ends lost 6 bases and 11 bases respectively, with 25 bases between them. The CDR3 loop spans 15 amino acids. The CDR3 DNA reads as TGTGCCAGCAGCAGACCGGGAGTTCTTACCACCGGGGCTTTCTTT. Its protein product is CASSRPGVLTTGAFF.

The J gene is TRBJ1-1, the V gene TRBV6-1, with D unclear. CDR3 length equals 14 residues. Looked up from germline, CDR1 is MNHNS and CDR2 is SASEGT. V dropped 7 bases and J dropped 2 bases, with 14 bases sitting between them. The CDR3 protein is CASKLRSGNTEAFF. CDR3 bases: TGTGCCAGCAAACTGAGGTCGGGAAACACTGAAGCTTTCTTT.

This chain links TRBV20-1 with TRBJ1-2; D not resolved. Germline assignment: CDR1 DFQATT and CDR2 SNEGSKA (reference sequence). CDR3 length equals 11 residues. V was shortened by 5 bases and J by 8 bases, with 12 bases between the two germline ends. The CDR3 nucleotides are TGCAGTGCTGGTCGGACGTCAGGCTACACCTTC. This codes for CSAGRTSGYTF.